One sample yielded the 15 T cell receptor beta chains listed below, sequenced in a study of blood T cell repertoires in COVID-19. The data were produced by immunoSEQ multiplex PCR, yet TCRdb's version contains in-frame clones alone and is incomplete. The sample shows about 280,000 clones, roughly 85% of them seen only once. Sequenced input: peripheral blood. The receptors were sampled from a woman aged 45-65 years who had recovered from COVID-19.

The chain links TRBV19 to TRBJ1-2, with 8 bases matching TRBD1. The germline V gene has CDR1 LNHDA and CDR2 SQIVND (reference sequence). The junction had 6 bases not matched to a gene; V was cut back by 5 bases and J by 4 bases. The CDR3 has 14 residues. The CDR3 reads CASSSRGTGYGYTF. CDR3 DNA sequence: TGTGCCAGTAGTTCACGCGGGACAGGCTATGGCTACACCTTC.

The chain joins TRBV11-3 to TRBJ2-7, with TRBD2 identical over 10 bases. Germline loops: CDR1 SGHNT, CDR2 YENEEA. The CDR3 length is 14 residues. V was pared by 1 base and J by 5 bases, with 2 bases of the junction left unmatched. The CDR3 loop reads CASSLGLAGDEQYF. Here the CDR3 DNA reads TGTGCCAGCAGCTTAGGTCTAGCGGGAGACGAGCAGTACTTC.

This clone was picked up one time. DNA of the CDR3: TGTGCCAGCAGCGGGCTGGGGCCGCGTCTCTACAATGAGCAGTTCTTC. Translating gives CASSGLGPRLYNEQFF. The chain uses TRBV7-9 and TRBJ2-1, with a tentative D call TRBD1 (5 bases). This CDR3 contains 16 residues. V was clipped by 5 bases and J by 3 bases, with 17 bases between them. The germline CDR1 and CDR2 sequences are SEHNR and FQNEAQ (reference sequence).

This sequence joins TRBV6-6 and TRBJ2-7; D might be TRBD2 (5 bases). This CDR3 has 14 amino acids. CDR1 MNHNY and CDR2 SVGAGI come from the germline V gene (reference sequence). Trimming cost V 7 bases and J 7 bases, with 20 bases left between them. CDR3 DNA sequence: TGTGCCAGCACCTCCGGAACAAGTACGGGGGAGCAGTACTTC. Its protein product is CASTSGTSTGEQYF.

This chain uses TRBV11-2 with TRBJ2-7; 8 bases agree with TRBD1. Germline CDR1 SGHAT, CDR2 FQNNGV. The trim removed 1 base at V and 1 base at J, leaving 9 bases unmatched. This CDR3 is 17 amino acids long. The CDR3 reads CASSLVGAGTGSYEQYF. The CDR3 DNA reads TGTGCCAGCAGCTTAGTAGGTGCCGGGACAGGTTCCTACGAGCAGTACTTC.

The chain carries TRBV21-1 and TRBJ2-1; no check of the table's D call, TRBD2, against the DNA was made. TRBV21-1 is a pseudogene locus. The CDR3 is 15 residues long. This CDR3 is CASAQEGSSYNEQFF. The CDR3 bases are TGTGCCAGCGCCCAGGAGGGGTCCTCCTACAATGAGCAGTTCTTC.

J is TRBJ2-1 and V is TRBV9; 14 nucleotides align to TRBD2. CDR1 SGDLS and CDR2 YYNGEE come from the germline V gene. V dropped 0 bases and J dropped 2; count of bases not matched to a gene: 4. The CDR3 runs 18 residues. This CDR3 reads CASSVGTSGRSAYNEQFF. The CDR3 bases are TGTGCCAGCAGCGTAGGGACTAGCGGGAGGAGCGCCTACAATGAGCAGTTCTTC.

The J gene is TRBJ2-3, the V gene TRBV9, with D possibly TRBD1 on 6 matching bases. Germline-derived CDR1 and CDR2 are SGDLS and YYNGEE. Trimming removed 6 bases at V and 2 bases at J, with 13 bases between. The CDR3 runs to 14 residues. CDR3 nucleotide sequence: TGTGCCAGCACCGGCACGGGACACACAGATACGCAGTATTTT. Translating gives CASTGTGHTDTQYF.

About this clone itself: Other DNA sequences in this sample translate to the same CDR3. V is TRBV18 and J is TRBJ2-7; no clear D gene. Germline assignment: CDR1 KGHSH and CDR2 LQKENI. The length of the CDR3 is 13 residues. V dropped 3 bases and J dropped 1 base, with 7 bases sitting between them. CDR3 sequence reads: CASSPYSSYEQYF. CDR3 DNA sequence: TGTGCCAGCTCACCGTACAGTTCCTACGAGCAGTACTTC.

The rearrangement uses TRBV28 and TRBJ1-2; weak D call: TRBD1 (5 bases). Germline V gives CDR1 MDHEN, CDR2 SYDVKM. V lost 2 bases and J lost 5, with 12 bases in between. This CDR3 region has 14 residues. The CDR3 region is CASSLGAATYGYTF. CDR3 DNA: TGTGCCAGCAGTTTAGGGGCAGCCACTTATGGCTACACCTTC.

The gene calls are TRBV24-1 and TRBJ2-2; a weak D match, TRBD2 (6 bases). Between the trimmed V and J ends, which lost 3 bases and 6 bases, there was a span of 16 bases. From germline, CDR1 is KGHDR and CDR2 SFDVKD. The CDR3 covers 16 residues. The CDR3 nucleotides are TGTGCCACCAGTGATATAGGCCTAGGGGAGGCCGGGGAGCTGTTTTTT. This sequence encodes CATSDIGLGEAGELFF.

The chain couples TRBV19 to TRBJ2-1; 8 bases fit TRBD2. The V and J ends lost 7 bases and 10 bases, in that order; junction bases with no gene match: 12. This CDR3 has 14 residues. CDR1 LNHDA and CDR2 SQIVND come from the germline V gene (reference sequence). The CDR3 DNA follows: TGTGCCAGTAACTCGGTGCGGGGGGCAGCGGAGCAGTTCTTC. Encoded protein: CASNSVRGAAEQFF.

This chain joins TRBV9 and TRBJ2-7; TRBD2 is a possible D gene (5 bases). CDR1 SGDLS and CDR2 YYNGEE come from the germline V gene. The V end lost 3 bases, the J end lost 2 bases, and 24 bases lay between the germline ends. The CDR3 has 18 amino acids. CDR3 sequence (DNA): TGTGCCAGCAGCGAAGGGATTGGTGGGAGAGGCGGAACCTACGAGCAGTACTTC. This gives the protein CASSEGIGGRGGTYEQYF.

This chain uses TRBV28 with TRBJ1-1; tentative D call: TRBD1 (6 bases). Trimming removed 6 bases at V and 10 bases at J, with 12 bases between. This CDR3 region has 11 residues. Germline V lookup: CDR1 MDHEN, CDR2 SYDVKM. CDR3 in amino acids: CASRFTGTAFF. CDR3 DNA sequence: TGTGCCAGCAGATTCACAGGGACAGCTTTCTTT.

Only a few counts were recorded for this clone. This sequence joins TRBV30 and TRBJ2-2; perhaps TRBD1 as D (6 bases). V was cut by 3 bases and J by 4 bases, with 15 bases left in between. Germline V CDR1 and CDR2: GTSNPN, SVGIG (reference sequence). CDR3 length: 15 amino acids. DNA of the CDR3: TGTGCCTGGAGGGGTGAACCACAGGGCACCGGGGAGCTGTTTTTT. This sequence encodes CAWRGEPQGTGELFF.